The 14 T cell receptor beta chains below all came from one sample that was sequenced in a study of T cells after yellow fever vaccination. One entry per CDR3 protein, called by TCRdb with MiXCR from the 5' RACE reads. This table has 50,000 or so distinct CDR3 sequences, more than 5.5% appearing once. The starting material was CD8+ T cells sorted from PBMCs, obtained on the day of the first yellow fever vaccination. The origin of the receptors is a man aged 18 to 35 who received the YFV17D yellow fever vaccine.

The chain links TRBV10-2 to TRBJ1-1, with 9 bases fitting TRBD1. In germline, CDR1 is WSHSY, CDR2 SAAADI. The CDR3 has 13 residues. The J segment lost 4 bases and the V segment lost 10 bases, leaving 7 bases of the junction unmatched. The CDR3 sequence: CATIDRGSTEAFF. CDR3 bases: TGCGCCACCATCGACAGGGGGTCCACTGAAGCTTTCTTT.

This sequence joins TRBV9 and TRBJ2-1; 7 positions agree with TRBD2. CDR3 length: 15 residues. With V trimmed by 3 bases and J by 4 bases, 7 bases remained unmatched. From germline, CDR1 is SGDLS and CDR2 YYNGEE. CDR3 in amino acids: CASSGGASGYNEQFF. CDR3 nucleotide sequence: TGTGCCAGCAGCGGTGGGGCTAGCGGATACAATGAGCAGTTCTTC. Full variable domain (outside the CDR3, taken from reference TRBV9 and TRBJ2-1): DSGVTQTPKHLITATGQRVTLRCSPRSGDLSVYWYQQSLDQGLQFLIQYYNGEERAKGNILERFSAQQFPDLHSELNLSSLELGDSALYFCASSGGASGYNEQFFGPGTRLTVL.

Many counts were recorded for this clonotype. The genes are TRBV12-3 or TRBV12-4 and TRBJ2-1; 9 bases line up with TRBD1. The CDR3 spans 11 residues. The ends lost 4 bases at V and 15 bases at J; junction bases unmatched: 4. CDR3 amino acids: CASSSGQGRFF. The CDR3 DNA reads TGTGCCAGCAGTTCGGGACAGGGTCGGTTCTTC.

This clonotype was recorded at least ten times. The CDR3 nucleotides read TGTGCCAGCAGCTACGACTTGCCCTCCTACAATGAGCAGTTCTTC. Amino acid sequence: CASSYDLPSYNEQFF. The chain joins TRBV11-2 to TRBJ2-1; D gene ambiguous. Germline values: CDR1 SGHAT, CDR2 FQNNGV. Trimming left V 4 bases short and J 0 bases short, with 10 bases between. The CDR3 has 15 amino acids.

This clonotype was observed many times. A junction end diverges from the germline sequence, so it may reflect a read error. The chain carries TRBV5-1 and TRBJ1-5, with D possibly being TRBD1 (6 bases). CDR1 SGHRS and CDR2 YFSETQ come from the germline V gene. The CDR3 has 14 amino acids. The CDR3 DNA is TGTGCCAGCAGCTTAGGGCAGGGGATTCAGCCCCAGCATTTT. It yields the protein CASSLGQGIQPQHF.

Many counts were recorded for this clonotype. The chain joins TRBV10-3 to TRBJ2-1; either TRBD1 or TRBD2 may supply D (5 bases each). CDR3 length equals 14 residues. Germline CDR1 and CDR2: ENHRY and SYGVKD. V shed 3 bases and J shed 7 bases, with 13 bases lying between them. CDR3 region: CAISDFRDGNEQFF. CDR3 nucleotide sequence: TGTGCCATCAGTGATTTCAGGGACGGGAATGAGCAGTTCTTC.

V and J are TRBV20-1 and TRBJ1-2; D remains ambiguous. Trimming took off 3 bases at V and 1 base at J, with 6 bases between the two ends. The CDR3 contains 12 residues. Germline assignment: CDR1 DFQATT and CDR2 SNEGSKA (reference sequence). The CDR3 is CSASASNYGYTF. The CDR3 nucleotides read TGCAGTGCTAGTGCCAGTAACTATGGCTACACCTTC.

The sample holds many counts of this clonotype. This chain joins TRBV4-3 and TRBJ2-1, with D perhaps given as TRBD1 or TRBD2 (6 bases each). Looked up from germline, CDR1 is LGHNA and CDR2 is YSLEER. V lost 0 bases and J lost 10, with 25 bases in between. The CDR3 extends over 18 amino acids. The CDR3 bases are TGCGCCAGCAGCCAAGATTTTCATGAGGAGCTCTGGAGGGGGGAGCAGTTCTTC. It translates to CASSQDFHEELWRGEQFF.

This clonotype came up many times. The chain uses TRBV20-1 and TRBJ2-4, with 8 bases fitting TRBD2. This CDR3 has 16 amino acids. From germline, CDR1 is DFQATT and CDR2 SNEGSKA (reference sequence). V was pared by 1 base and J by 2 bases, with 7 bases of the junction left unmatched. The CDR3 DNA sequence: TGCAGTGCTAGAGTGCTAGCGGGTCTTCCCAAAAACATTCAGTACTTC. Its translation is CSARVLAGLPKNIQYF.

This clonotype was observed at least ten times. The CDR3 DNA reads as TGTGCCAGCAGCTTACCACTAGCGGGGGAACGGAATGAGCAGTTCTTC. Translation: CASSLPLAGERNEQFF. The chain has TRBV7-9 and TRBJ2-1, with TRBD2 matching over 11 bases. The CDR3 loop spans 16 amino acids. Germline V lookup: CDR1 SEHNR, CDR2 FQNEAQ (reference sequence). The V and J ends lost 2 bases and 7 bases, in that order; junction bases with no gene match: 7.

A few counts support this clonotype. The chain employs TRBV7-9 and TRBJ2-5; 7 bases are a match to TRBD1. Germline V lookup: CDR1 SEHNR, CDR2 FQNEAQ (reference sequence). CDR3 length equals 14 residues. The V gene end was trimmed by 5 bases and the J gene end by 5 bases; junction bases not matched to a gene: 8. The CDR3 region has the DNA TGTGCCAGCAGCACCCCAGGGGGTCCGGAGACCCAGTACTTC. Translated, it gives CASSTPGGPETQYF.

This clonotype was observed at least ten times. The V and J genes are TRBV6-2 or TRBV6-3 and TRBJ2-7; 9 bases are shared with TRBD1. CDR1 is MNHEY and CDR2 is SVGEGT in the germline V gene. CDR3 length: 14 residues. J gave up 3 bases and V 0 bases, and 0 bases lay outside the gene matches. DNA of the CDR3: TGTGCCAGCAGTTACTCGACAGGGGGCTACGAGCAGTACGTC. The encoded protein is CASSYSTGGYEQYV.

The table lists this clonotype with a few counts. This chain joins TRBV27 and TRBJ2-5; the D is unclear. Trimming stripped 5 bases from V and 5 bases from J, with 15 bases between. Germline V CDR1 and CDR2: MNHEY, SMNVEV (reference sequence). This CDR3 is 14 amino acids long. This chain's CDR3 is CASSINPGWETQYF. The CDR3 DNA follows: TGTGCCAGCAGTATTAATCCCGGGTGGGAGACCCAGTACTTC.

There are many counts of this clonotype. The chain carries TRBV30 and TRBJ2-3, with a weak D call TRBD2 (6 bases). This CDR3 is built from 16 residues. V gave up 5 bases and J gave up 0 bases, with 18 bases separating them. CDR1 is GTSNPN and CDR2 is SVGIG in the germline V gene (reference sequence). The CDR3 protein is CAWATRGTPSTDTQYF. Written as DNA, the CDR3 is TGTGCCTGGGCGACTAGAGGGACCCCTAGCACAGATACGCAGTATTTT.